Following are 17 T cell receptor beta chains from one sample sequenced in a study of cytomegalovirus exposure and HLA in healthy donors. The assay was immunoSEQ multiplex PCR, and TCRdb's table has in-frame clones only and misses some. The sample records about 220,000 clones, approximately 88% being singletons. Sequenced material: PBMCs. The source is a woman under 40 in good health and CMV-seropositive.

The J gene is TRBJ1-2, the V gene TRBV29-1; TRBD1 is a possible D gene (5 bases). This CDR3 has 11 amino acids. The germline gives CDR1 SQVTM, CDR2 ANQGSEA. V lost 4 bases and J 4 bases, leaving 7 bases between the germline ends. The CDR3: CSVGGAYGYTF. CDR3 DNA: TGCAGCGTTGGGGGCGCCTATGGCTACACCTTC.

The rearrangement joins TRBV29-1 to TRBJ2-1, with 10 bases that match TRBD1. Germline trimming cut 4 bases from V and 6 bases from J; bases unmatched to any gene: 9. This CDR3 is 15 amino acids long. Germline V gives CDR1 SQVTM, CDR2 ANQGSEA. The DNA for the CDR3 is TGCAGCGTTGCCGGGACAGGGGATTCCCTCAATGAGCAGTTCTTC. Amino acid sequence: CSVAGTGDSLNEQFF.

This chain joins TRBV27 and TRBJ2-1, with D perhaps matching TRBD2 (5 bases). Germline assignment: CDR1 MNHEY and CDR2 SMNVEV (reference sequence). Trimming shortened V by 2 bases and J by 7 bases, and 9 bases separated the two germline ends. This CDR3 has 13 residues. Here the CDR3 DNA reads TGTGCCAGCAGTTTAAGGACGGGGAATGAGCAGTTCTTC. As protein: CASSLRTGNEQFF.

The chain has TRBV30 and TRBJ2-1; the match to TRBD2 covers 11 bases. The CDR3 runs to 17 residues. The trim removed 2 bases at V and 8 bases at J, leaving 14 bases unmatched. Germline V CDR1 and CDR2: GTSNPN, SVGIG (reference sequence). CDR3 residues: CAWSYTASGRLVHEQFF. For the CDR3, the DNA is TGTGCCTGGAGTTACACAGCTAGCGGGAGGTTGGTCCATGAGCAGTTCTTC.

The gene calls are TRBV5-1 and TRBJ2-2, with D unresolved. Germline lookup yields CDR1 SGHRS and CDR2 YFSETQ. V lost 0 bases to trimming and J lost 7 bases, with 7 bases between them. The CDR3 has 13 amino acids. The CDR3 reads CASSLDHFGELFF. The CDR3 bases are TGCGCCAGCAGCTTGGACCACTTCGGGGAGCTGTTTTTT.

V and J are TRBV6-6 and TRBJ2-2, with 7 bases aligning to TRBD1. Germline V lookup: CDR1 MNHNY, CDR2 SVGAGI (reference sequence). V lost 4 bases, J lost 0 bases, and 5 bases stayed unmatched. The length of the CDR3 is 16 residues. CDR3 protein: CASSSPGQSNTGELFF. CDR3 bases: TGTGCCAGCAGTTCTCCGGGACAGTCGAACACCGGGGAGCTGTTTTTT.

This rearrangement joins TRBV5-1 to TRBJ1-1, with unresolved D. The germline V gene has CDR1 SGHRS and CDR2 YFSETQ. This CDR3 has 12 amino acids. Trimming shortened V by 1 base and J by 8 bases, and 9 bases separated the two germline ends. This CDR3 is CASSLNTVEAFF. The CDR3 DNA sequence: TGCGCCAGCAGCTTGAACACGGTGGAAGCTTTCTTT.

Here the CDR3 DNA reads TGTGCCACCAGCAGAGATAAGGGAGATCGGGGCTACACCTTC. Protein: CATSRDKGDRGYTF. The chain recombines TRBV15 with TRBJ1-2, with D uncertain. The CDR3 runs to 14 residues. V lost 0 bases and J 8 bases, leaving 13 bases between the germline ends. Germline V gives CDR1 LNHNV, CDR2 YYDKDF (reference sequence).

The rearrangement joins TRBV29-1 to TRBJ1-1; 7 bases line up with TRBD1. The V gene's germline CDR1 is SQVTM and CDR2 ANQGSEA. The CDR3 loop spans 17 amino acids. The CDR3, as DNA: TGCAGTGTAGGAGGGACTAGGGGCAGGGGGGCACTTGGTGAAGCTTTCTTT. Translation: CSVGGTRGRGALGEAFF.

V is TRBV7-2 and J is TRBJ2-7; D gene uncertain. Germline V gives CDR1 SGHTA, CDR2 FQGNSA. Trimming removed 5 bases from V and 5 bases from J, with 16 bases in between. The CDR3 extends over 14 amino acids. CDR3 bases: TGTGCCAGCAGCCCCCCTTGGCGTCCCCACGAGCAGTACTTC. Its protein is CASSPPWRPHEQYF.

The rearrangement uses TRBV6-5 and TRBJ1-2; 12 bases agree with TRBD1. CDR1 and CDR2 from the germline V gene are MNHEY and SVGAGI. Unmatched junction bases numbered 11, after V lost 8 bases and J lost 7 bases. The CDR3 contains 15 residues. Here the CDR3 reads CASGSGTGGWGGYTF. CDR3 coding DNA: TGTGCCAGCGGCTCCGGGACAGGGGGCTGGGGTGGCTACACCTTC.

The chain recombines TRBV28 with TRBJ2-1, with 16 bases that match TRBD2. V gave up 10 bases and J gave up 9 bases; unmatched junction bases: 9. The V gene's germline CDR1 is MDHEN and CDR2 SYDVKM. The CDR3 contains 15 residues. This chain's CDR3 is CAILGLAGGHAEQFF. The CDR3 region has the DNA TGTGCCATCCTGGGACTAGCGGGAGGGCACGCTGAGCAGTTCTTC. Full variable domain (missing parts from reference TRBV28 and TRBJ2-1): DVKVTQSSRYLVKRTGEKVFLECVQDMDHENMFWYRQDPGLGLRLIYFSYDVKMKEKGDIPEGYSVSREKKERFSLILESASTNQTSMYLCAILGLAGGHAEQFFGPGTRLTVL.

The CDR3 protein is CASSDRKITGELFF. The CDR3 DNA is TGTGCCAGCAGCGATCGCAAGATCACCGGGGAGCTGTTTTTT. The chain links TRBV11-2 to TRBJ2-2; D is unclear. Germline CDR1 reads SGHAT; CDR2 reads FQNNGV. The CDR3 extends over 14 amino acids. V was clipped by 5 bases and J by 4 bases, with 11 bases between them. Full variable domain (rest looked up from reference TRBV11-2 and TRBJ2-2): EAGVAQSPRYKIIEKRQSVAFWCNPISGHATLYWYQQILGQGPKLLIQFQNNGVVDDSQLPKDRFSAERLKGVDSTLKIQPAKLEDSAVYLCASSDRKITGELFFGEGSRLTVL.

The V and J genes are TRBV5-1 and TRBJ2-5; D unresolved. Germline assignment: CDR1 SGHRS and CDR2 YFSETQ. V shed 4 bases and J shed 4 bases, with 17 bases lying between them. The CDR3 is 15 residues long. Written as DNA, the CDR3 is TGCGCCAGCAGCGGTGGGAAACCCCGCCTAGAGACCCAGTACTTC. Protein: CASSGGKPRLETQYF. Variable domain in full (rest from reference TRBV5-1 and TRBJ2-5): KAGVTQTPRYLIKTRGQQVTLSCSPISGHRSVSWYQQTPGQGLQFLFEYFSETQRNKGNFPGRFSGRQFSNSRSEMNVSTLELGDSALYLCASSGGKPRLETQYFGPGTRLLVL.

The chain links TRBV7-2 to TRBJ2-1; possibly TRBD1 or TRBD2 for D (6 bases each). Germline loops: CDR1 SGHTA, CDR2 FQGNSA. There are 16 residues in the CDR3. Deletions cut 0 bases from V and 8 bases from J, with 17 bases between. The CDR3 loop reads CASSLALGAGSDEQFF. DNA for the CDR3: TGTGCCAGCAGCTTAGCATTGGGGGCGGGATCGGATGAGCAGTTCTTC.

The V and J genes are TRBV6-5 and TRBJ2-7, with 8 bases identical to TRBD2. The CDR3 totals 13 residues. Germline values: CDR1 MNHEY, CDR2 SVGAGI. Trimming at V came to 5 bases and at J to 2 bases, leaving 2 bases not matched to a gene. This chain's CDR3 is CASSVAGTYEQYF. DNA for the CDR3: TGTGCCAGCAGTGTAGCGGGGACCTACGAGCAGTACTTC.

The CDR3 DNA follows: TGTGCCAGCAGTACTAGCGGGAGAACCTACGAGCAGTACTTC. Residues: CASSTSGRTYEQYF. The V call is TRBV27, the J call TRBJ2-7, with 11 bases matching TRBD2. The CDR3 has 14 amino acids. The germline V gene has CDR1 MNHEY and CDR2 SMNVEV (reference sequence). After removal of 5 bases from V and 2 bases from J, the junction contained 2 bases not matched to a gene.